This TCR beta chain was profiled in a study of blood T cell repertoires in COVID-19. Across the whole study: Acute and convalescent COVID-19 specimens originated in the United States, Italy and Spain.

Trimming stripped 2 bases from V and 2 bases from J, with 15 bases between. Germline-derived CDR1 and CDR2 are SNHLY and FYNNEI. The CDR3 is 16 amino acids. The table lists this clone with many counts. Profiling relied on immunoSEQ multiplex PCR, and the TCRdb table lists in-frame clones only, not all of them. The sample carries tens of thousands of clones, roughly three quarters recorded once. The TCR was taken from a woman aged 55-70 years with acute or convalescent COVID-19. V gene TRBV2 combines with J gene TRBJ1-1; the D gene is possibly TRBD1 (5 bases). Material for sequencing was peripheral blood. The CDR3 nucleotides read TGTGCCAGCAGTGAATTTGTCAGGGCTGCAAACACTGAAGCTTTCTTT. Translation: CASSEFVRAANTEAFF.